This record covers a single TCR beta chain. Its matching antigen is unknown. These data come from a study of vaccination and CD4 T cells after COVID-19. Study as a whole: The study drew post-COVID samples a median around 100 days after diagnosis (range 35 to 161).

Sequencing of the DNA from cultured CD4+ T cells was carried out with the Oncomine TCR Beta short-read assay. MiXCR, run by TCRdb on the PCR reads, gives a single entry per CDR3 protein. The sample shows some 10,000 distinct CDR3 sequences, 20% to 25% of them seen only once. CDR3 length equals 12 residues. Germline V CDR1 and CDR2: ENHRY, SYGVKD. The V gene lost 6 bases and the J gene lost 2 bases, with 8 bases spanning the gap. The treatment here: roughly 10-day PBMC culture with coronavirus spike peptide pools or control peptides (ViraFEST assay). With 10 ug/ml peptide pools and roughly 10 IU/ml IL-2, PBMCs were cultured at approximately 2 million per well.

Sequenced material: CD4+ T cells from blood, cultured in vitro, taken before SARS-CoV-2 vaccination. The clonotype comes from a human donor who received a COVID-19 vaccine. The chain couples TRBV10-3 to TRBJ2-7; D may be TRBD2 (5 bases). The CDR3 region has the DNA TGTGCCATCAGCTTCGGGACCTACGAGCAGTACTTC. It encodes CAISFGTYEQYF.